These 30 T cell receptor beta chains were all obtained from the same sample, sequenced in a study of cytomegalovirus exposure and HLA in healthy donors. Vbeta (60) and Jbeta (13) primers were used in the PCR. Produced via immunoSEQ multiplex PCR; TCRdb's table is partial and in-frame only. The sample gives more than 75,000 clones, 79% of which show up once; 2.5% is in the top ten. The sequenced sample was PBMCs. These receptor sequences come from a man aged 30 to 39 in good health and CMV-seronegative.

The chain couples TRBV30 to TRBJ2-3, with D possibly being TRBD2 (6 bases). This CDR3 spans 14 amino acids. Deletions cut 4 bases from V and 8 bases from J, with 19 bases between. The germline CDR1 and CDR2 sequences are GTSNPN and SVGIG (reference sequence). Here the CDR3 DNA reads TGTGCCTGGACGGAGGACGGGGGACTGGGTACGCAGTATTTT. This gives the protein CAWTEDGGLGTQYF.

The chain employs TRBV7-2 and TRBJ2-1, with no clear D. The length of the CDR3 is 12 residues. Germline V gives CDR1 SGHTA, CDR2 FQGNSA. Trimming left V 1 base short and J 14 bases short, with 12 bases between. The CDR3 nucleotides read TGTGCCAGCAGCTTAGACGGCTATGGAGAGTTCTTC. Protein: CASSLDGYGEFF.

This chain uses TRBV7-9 with TRBJ2-7, with D maybe TRBD2 (6 bases). The CDR3 extends over 15 amino acids. V was pared by 1 base and J by 2 bases, with 12 bases between. From germline, CDR1 is SEHNR and CDR2 FQNEAQ (reference sequence). CDR3 nucleotides: TGTGCCAGCAGCTTAGGTAGCGGCCCAACCTACGAGCAGTACTTC. Encoded protein: CASSLGSGPTYEQYF.

This rearrangement joins TRBV30 to TRBJ2-4; possible D gene TRBD2, 7 bases. The CDR3 contains 12 residues. CDR1 is GTSNPN, CDR2 SVGIG, per germline (reference sequence). V was pared by 3 bases and J by 8 bases, with 11 bases between. The CDR3, as DNA: TGTGCCTGGAGCGGGGGGCCGGACATTCAGTACTTC. Translated: CAWSGGPDIQYF.

This clone was found a few times. This chain uses TRBV7-2 with TRBJ1-1; the D is unclear. V was cut by 5 bases and J by 2 bases, with 3 bases left in between. There are 11 residues in the CDR3. Germline V gene data show CDR1 as SGHTA and CDR2 as FQGNSA. The CDR3 region is CASSTNTEAFF. The CDR3 DNA reads TGTGCCAGCAGCACTAACACTGAAGCTTTCTTT.

The chain combines TRBV6-1 with TRBJ1-1, with 8 bases lining up with TRBD1. CDR3 length: 12 residues. The trim removed 4 bases at V and 5 bases at J, leaving 0 bases unmatched. Germline CDR1 reads MNHNS; CDR2 reads SASEGT. The DNA of the CDR3 is TGTGCCAGCAGTGGACAGGGGACTGAAGCTTTCTTT. Protein sequence: CASSGQGTEAFF.

V and J are TRBV27 and TRBJ1-1; D uncertain. Germline V lookup: CDR1 MNHEY, CDR2 SMNVEV (reference sequence). V lost 5 bases and J lost 4, with 17 bases in between. This CDR3 is built from 15 residues. CDR3: CASSARSGLGTEAFF. The CDR3 DNA follows: TGTGCCAGCAGTGCGAGGTCCGGTTTGGGCACTGAAGCTTTCTTT.

The chain uses TRBV13 and TRBJ2-1, with a tentative D call TRBD2 (5 bases). The length of the CDR3 is 12 residues. Germline CDR1 PRHDT, CDR2 FYEKMQ (reference sequence). V was shortened by 4 bases and J by 7 bases, with 8 bases between the two germline ends. The CDR3 DNA sequence: TGTGCCAGCAGCTCCATAGCGAATGAGCAGTTCTTC. Translating it yields CASSSIANEQFF.

This clone has only a few counts. The gene calls are TRBV6-5 and TRBJ2-1, with TRBD2 matching 11 bases. The CDR3 sequence is 14 residues long. Germline CDR1 and CDR2: MNHEY and SVGAGI. The V gene end was trimmed by 9 bases and the J gene end by 7 bases; junction bases not matched to a gene: 8. The CDR3 reads CASIAGGLGNEQFF. In nucleotides, the CDR3 is TGTGCCAGTATAGCGGGGGGGCTGGGGAATGAGCAGTTCTTC.

This chain joins TRBV5-1 and TRBJ1-1; 7 bases are a match to TRBD1. This CDR3 contains 14 residues. In germline, CDR1 is SGHRS, CDR2 YFSETQ. The ends lost 4 bases at V and 1 base at J; junction bases unmatched: 4. CDR3 coding DNA: TGCGCCAGCAGCCGACAGGGAGCGAACACTGAAGCTTTCTTT. As protein: CASSRQGANTEAFF. Full variable domain (missing parts from reference TRBV5-1 and TRBJ1-1): KAGVTQTPRYLIKTRGQQVTLSCSPISGHRSVSWYQQTPGQGLQFLFEYFSETQRNKGNFPGRFSGRQFSNSRSEMNVSTLELGDSALYLCASSRQGANTEAFFGQGTRLTVV.

The chain has TRBV10-3 and TRBJ1-1; 8 bases match TRBD1. Unmatched junction bases numbered 9, after V lost 6 bases and J lost 6 bases. CDR1 ENHRY and CDR2 SYGVKD come from the germline V gene. CDR3 length: 14 amino acids. The CDR3 region has the DNA TGTGCCATCAGACCCACAGGGGGGCACGCTGAAGCTTTCTTT. Translated: CAIRPTGGHAEAFF.

The rearrangement links TRBV30 to TRBJ2-7; 7 bases map to TRBD1. Trimming took 1 base from V and 5 from J; bases not matched to a gene: 8. The CDR3 runs to 14 residues. CDR1 and CDR2 from the germline V gene are GTSNPN and SVGIG (reference sequence). This chain's CDR3 is CAWSDERQGHEQYF. The CDR3 DNA follows: TGTGCCTGGAGTGACGAAAGACAGGGCCACGAGCAGTACTTC.

V is TRBV9 and J is TRBJ2-1; D unclear. Trimming stripped 4 bases from V and 7 bases from J, with 15 bases between. The V gene's germline CDR1 is SGDLS and CDR2 YYNGEE. The CDR3 is made up of 14 amino acids. The CDR3 spells CASSPTPYPNEQFF. The CDR3 DNA is TGTGCCAGCAGCCCCACACCGTATCCAAATGAGCAGTTCTTC.

The chain combines TRBV6-5 with TRBJ2-2, with 9 bases fitting TRBD2. The CDR3 spans 16 residues. The germline gives CDR1 MNHEY, CDR2 SVGAGI. Trimming cost V 0 bases and J 5 bases; bases outside gene matches: 4. In DNA form, the CDR3 reads TGTGCCAGCAGTTACTCGAGGACTAGCGTAACCGGGGAGCTGTTTTTT. Translating gives CASSYSRTSVTGELFF.

This chain links TRBV30 with TRBJ2-3; no reliable D call. This CDR3 spans 12 amino acids. V was trimmed by 7 bases and J by 4 bases, leaving 12 bases between them. CDR1 and CDR2 from the germline V gene are GTSNPN and SVGIG (reference sequence). This CDR3 is CAFATAADTQYF. The CDR3, as DNA: TGTGCCTTTGCGACCGCGGCAGATACGCAGTATTTT. Drawing the rest from reference TRBV30 and TRBJ2-3, the complete variable domain is SQTIHQWPATLVQPVGSPLSLECTVEGTSNPNLYWYRQAAGRGLQLLFYSVGIGQISSEVPQNLSASRPQDRQFILSSKKLLLSDSGFYLCAFATAADTQYFGPGTRLTVL.

This chain links TRBV15 with TRBJ2-5; D ambiguous. This CDR3 has 14 residues. Trimming cost V 0 bases and J 5 bases, with 10 bases left between them. Germline CDR1 LNHNV, CDR2 YYDKDF (reference sequence). The CDR3 sequence: CATSREAHWETQYF. CDR3 nucleotide sequence: TGTGCCACCAGCAGAGAAGCTCATTGGGAGACCCAGTACTTC. Supplemented by reference TRBV15 and TRBJ2-5, the full variable domain reads DAMVIQNPRYQVTQFGKPVTLSCSQTLNHNVMYWYQQKSSQAPKLLFHYYDKDFNNEADTPDNFQSRRPNTSFCFLDIRSPGLGDTAMYLCATSREAHWETQYFGPGTRLLVL.

The chain recombines TRBV18 with TRBJ1-1, with D hard to call. CDR1 is KGHSH and CDR2 is LQKENI in the germline V gene. V lost 0 bases to trimming and J lost 1 base, with 12 bases between them. The CDR3 contains 16 residues. The CDR3 loop is CASSPPGNLRNTEAFF. Written as DNA, the CDR3 is TGTGCCAGCTCACCACCGGGCAACCTGAGGAACACTGAAGCTTTCTTT.

CDR3 loop: CAWEQREGYNEQFF. Written as DNA, the CDR3 is TGTGCCTGGGAACAGCGGGAGGGGTACAATGAGCAGTTCTTC. This chain uses TRBV30 with TRBJ2-1, with TRBD2 matching over 10 bases. The germline CDR1 and CDR2 sequences are GTSNPN and SVGIG (reference sequence). V dropped 5 bases and J dropped 4; count of bases not matched to a gene: 5. The CDR3 runs 14 residues.

The chain uses TRBV7-9 and TRBJ1-1; D might be TRBD1 (6 bases). CDR3 length: 13 residues. V gave up 6 bases and J gave up 6 bases, with 14 bases separating them. The germline V gene encodes CDR1 SEHNR and CDR2 FQNEAQ (reference sequence). This chain's CDR3 is CASSLNPGAEAFF. For the CDR3, the DNA is TGTGCCAGCAGTTTAAACCCAGGGGCTGAAGCTTTCTTT.

The V and J genes are TRBV7-2 and TRBJ2-1; TRBD2 agrees at 7 bases. J was trimmed by 12 bases and V by 5 bases; bases with no gene match: 13. CDR3 length: 14 residues. In germline, CDR1 is SGHTA, CDR2 FQGNSA. CDR3 sequence (DNA): TGTGCCAGCAGCCCCCGGTTGTACGGCGGGGGGCAGTTCTTC. Translated, it gives CASSPRLYGGGQFF.

The chain uses TRBV27 and TRBJ2-7, with 11 bases aligning to TRBD2. J was trimmed by 6 bases and V by 0 bases; bases with no gene match: 7. This CDR3 contains 16 residues. Germline CDR1 and CDR2: MNHEY and SMNVEV (reference sequence). CDR3: CASSLSIGTSGFEQYF. DNA for the CDR3: TGTGCCAGCAGTTTATCGATTGGGACTAGCGGTTTCGAGCAGTACTTC.

The chain recombines TRBV5-1 with TRBJ2-7; possibly TRBD1 for D (6 bases). The CDR3 has 14 amino acids. V lost 4 bases to trimming and J lost 1 base, with 12 bases between them. Germline V gene sequence: CDR1 SGHRS, CDR2 YFSETQ. In DNA, the CDR3 is TGCGCCAGCAGCATCGGACAGAGGTCCTACGAGCAGTACTTC. Its translation is CASSIGQRSYEQYF.

The chain couples TRBV29-1 to TRBJ1-1; D might be TRBD1 (6 bases). V was clipped by 6 bases and J by 7 bases, with 12 bases between them. This CDR3 contains 11 residues. Germline-derived CDR1 and CDR2 are SQVTM and ANQGSEA. CDR3 sequence (DNA): TGCAGCGTGGCAAGGGGGTTTGAAGCTTTCTTT. Its protein is CSVARGFEAFF.

The chain recombines TRBV15 with TRBJ1-1, with no clear D. The CDR3 is made up of 17 amino acids. V lost 0 bases to trimming and J lost 3 bases, with 17 bases between them. CDR1 is LNHNV and CDR2 is YYDKDF in the germline V gene (reference sequence). Here the CDR3 DNA reads TGTGCCACCAGCAGAGATCCTGACGGCCCCGGGGACACTGAAGCTTTCTTT. The encoded protein is CATSRDPDGPGDTEAFF.

The chain has TRBV10-3 and TRBJ1-2; D is unclear. Germline values: CDR1 ENHRY, CDR2 SYGVKD. V lost 3 bases, J lost 3 bases, and 8 bases lay in between. This CDR3 has 13 amino acids. As DNA, the CDR3 is TGTGCCATCAGTGAAGAGGGTTACTATGGCTACACCTTC. This gives the protein CAISEEGYYGYTF.

This chain joins TRBV30 and TRBJ1-2; no clear D. Trimming cost V 1 base and J 5 bases, with 17 bases left between them. CDR1 GTSNPN and CDR2 SVGIG come from the germline V gene (reference sequence). This CDR3 contains 15 residues. CDR3 protein: CAWSGTTGGSYGYTF. In DNA, the CDR3 is TGTGCCTGGAGTGGCACCACGGGTGGCTCGTATGGCTACACCTTC.

The J gene is TRBJ1-5, the V gene TRBV18; D is undetermined. The CDR3 sequence is 13 residues long. From germline, CDR1 is KGHSH and CDR2 LQKENI. Trimming shortened V by 3 bases and J by 4 bases, and 7 bases separated the two germline ends. DNA of the CDR3: TGTGCCAGCTCACCCATAGCGAATCAGCCCCAGCATTTT. It yields the protein CASSPIANQPQHF. The variable domain in full, with the rest retrieved from reference TRBV18 and TRBJ1-5, is NAGVMQNPRHLVRRRGQEARLRCSPMKGHSHVYWYRQLPEEGLKFMVYLQKENIIDESGMPKERFSAEFPKEGPSILRIQQVVRGDSAAYFCASSPIANQPQHFGDGTRLSIL.

This sequence joins TRBV2 and TRBJ2-7; 9 nucleotides line up with TRBD1. Trimming took 6 bases from V and 2 from J; bases not matched to a gene: 14. Germline lookup yields CDR1 SNHLY and CDR2 FYNNEI. The CDR3 length is 17 residues. The CDR3 DNA reads TGTGCCAGCAGCCTCGACCGAGGTGACAGGGGGGCCTACGAGCAGTACTTC. Protein: CASSLDRGDRGAYEQYF.

Only a few counts were recorded for this clone. V gene TRBV4-1 combines with J gene TRBJ1-4; 7 nucleotides align to TRBD1. Germline V gene data show CDR1 as MGHRA and CDR2 as YSYEKL. V trimming: 1 base; J trimming: 5 bases; junction bases outside the gene matches: 7. The length of the CDR3 is 16 residues. The CDR3 region is CASSQARDSQNEKLFF. The DNA of the CDR3 is TGCGCCAGCAGCCAAGCCAGGGACAGCCAAAATGAAAAACTGTTTTTT.

The chain links TRBV30 to TRBJ1-6; 9 nucleotides match TRBD1. V lost 2 bases and J lost 9; bases outside the gene matches: 8. The germline gives CDR1 GTSNPN, CDR2 SVGIG (reference sequence). The CDR3 length is 15 residues. CDR3: CAWSRDTGGGSPLHF. In nucleotides, the CDR3 is TGTGCCTGGAGTCGGGATACAGGGGGCGGTTCACCCCTCCACTTT. The full variable domain, with the rest looked up from reference TRBV30 and TRBJ1-6, is SQTIHQWPATLVQPVGSPLSLECTVEGTSNPNLYWYRQAAGRGLQLLFYSVGIGQISSEVPQNLSASRPQDRQFILSSKKLLLSDSGFYLCAWSRDTGGGSPLHFGNGTRLTVT.